This T cell receptor (beta chain) is from a study of long-term antiretroviral therapy in people with HIV. Across the study: Specimens dating back about a decade before the 2015 immediate-ART recommendation are the oldest included. Study-level points and caveats: Adherence to ART, viral resistance and therapy changes lacked any data. ART was followed by higher diversity that remained below transplant donor controls.

Samples were assayed with immunoSEQ v3.0 at survey level. Researchers set sequencing to target roughly 35,000-55,000 T-cell genomes per sample. Method: immunoSEQ multiplex PCR; TCRdb's copy keeps in-frame clones and lacks some. The data contain 40,000 to 50,000 clones, approximately 94% of them seen just once; the ten biggest clones take up around 2%. Trimming left V 4 bases short and J 8 bases short, with 16 bases between. The length of the CDR3 is 14 residues. Germline V gene sequence: CDR1 SGDLS, CDR2 YYNGEE. This clone was seen just once. The antigen is unknown. The chain carries TRBV9 and TRBJ1-3; weak D call: TRBD1 (6 bases). Sequencing was performed on unsorted PBMCs, taken about 9.1 years after starting antiretroviral therapy. This TCR came from a man aged 30 to 45 with HIV. CDR3 DNA sequence: TGTGCCAGCAGCTCCCGCTTAGAGGGGGACACCATATATTTT. Translating it yields CASSSRLEGDTIYF.